The clone carrying this TCR beta chain appeared many times. The record originates from a study of HIV-infected patients and healthy controls. TCRdb passed the 5' RACE reads through MiXCR, listing each CDR3 protein once. The sample carries about 64,000 distinct CDR3 sequences, roughly 21% recorded once. Sequenced: CD4+ T cells from blood. This clonotype was obtained from a human donor in good health.

This chain's CDR3 is CASSLTGVRASSGANVLTF. DNA for the CDR3: TGTGCCAGCTCACTGACCGGGGTACGAGCTTCCTCTGGGGCCAACGTCCTGACTTTC. This chain joins TRBV18 and TRBJ2-6, with D tentatively TRBD2 (5 bases). Germline loops: CDR1 KGHSH, CDR2 LQKENI. Trimming removed 4 bases from V and 0 bases from J, with 19 bases in between. The CDR3 runs to 19 residues.